This T cell receptor (beta chain) came from a study of cytomegalovirus exposure and HLA in healthy donors. Whole-study findings and limits: Data from an earlier analysis indicated that most TCR beta V segments were productive either about 87% or about 30% of the time.

For this clone: As yet, its antigen is unknown.

CDR3 length: 17 residues. Researchers ran the PCR with 60 Vbeta and 13 Jbeta primers. Only in-frame clones appear in the TCRdb table, and some are missing; sequencing was by immunoSEQ multiplex PCR. Here the sample spans 250,000 to 350,000 clones, roughly 89% being singletons. The sequencing sample was made of PBMCs. This rearrangement joins TRBV21-1 to TRBJ2-1; TRBD2, as called in the table, went unchecked against the DNA. TRBV21-1 is a recognized pseudogene. This clonotype was sampled from a man aged 35-49 years in good health and CMV-seropositive. The CDR3 sequence: CASRGLAGDQNYNEQFF. DNA of the CDR3: TGTGCCAGCAGGGGACTAGCGGGAGACCAAAACTACAATGAGCAGTTCTTC.